This T cell receptor beta chain is drawn from a study of blood T cells in healthy people across ages. Findings of the study overall: Among T cells, TCR beta diversity per million cells dropped roughly linearly as age rose.

A second PCR, run for roughly 7 to 12 cycles, used a sample-barcoded 5' primer plus a J-beta primer mix. TCRdb ran MiXCR on the 5' RACE reads and lists one entry per CDR3 protein. The sample includes 600,000 to 650,000 distinct CDR3 sequences, roughly three fifths of them seen just once. As regards this clonotype: Its antigen is still unknown.

Source material: blood. The TCR comes from a man in his fifties or sixties in good health.

The CDR3 nucleotides read TGCGCCAGCAGCTACGGGACAGGGGGAGCCTACAATGAGCAGTTCTTC. Protein: CASSYGTGGAYNEQFF. This chain connects TRBV5-1 to TRBJ2-1; TRBD1 aligns across 11 bases. Germline CDR1 and CDR2: SGHRS and YFSETQ. With 3 bases clipped from V and 2 bases from J, the junction kept 4 bases outside the gene matches. CDR3 length: 16 residues.